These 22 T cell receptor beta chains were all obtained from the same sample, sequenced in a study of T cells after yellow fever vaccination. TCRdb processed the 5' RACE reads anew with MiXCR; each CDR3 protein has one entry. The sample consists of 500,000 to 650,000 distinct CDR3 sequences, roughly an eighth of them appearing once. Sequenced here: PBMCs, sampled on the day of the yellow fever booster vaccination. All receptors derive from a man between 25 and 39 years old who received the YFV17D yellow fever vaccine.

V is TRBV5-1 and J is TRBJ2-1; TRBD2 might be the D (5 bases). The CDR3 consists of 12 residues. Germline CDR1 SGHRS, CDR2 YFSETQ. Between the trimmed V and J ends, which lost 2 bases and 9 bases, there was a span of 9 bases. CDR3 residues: CASSLAAFEQFF. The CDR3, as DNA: TGCGCCAGCAGCTTAGCGGCATTTGAGCAGTTCTTC.

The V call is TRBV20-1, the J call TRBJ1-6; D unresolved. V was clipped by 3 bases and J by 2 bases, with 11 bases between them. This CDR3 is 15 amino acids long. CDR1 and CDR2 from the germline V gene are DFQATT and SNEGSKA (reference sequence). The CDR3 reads CSARQVEAYNSPLHF. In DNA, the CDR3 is TGCAGTGCTAGGCAGGTGGAGGCCTATAATTCACCCCTCCACTTT.

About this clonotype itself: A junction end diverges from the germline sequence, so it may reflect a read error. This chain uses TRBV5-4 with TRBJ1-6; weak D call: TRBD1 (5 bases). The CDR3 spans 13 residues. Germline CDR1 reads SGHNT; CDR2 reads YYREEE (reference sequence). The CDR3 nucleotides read TGTACCAGCAGCTTGGTGAGGGGTTCACCCCTCCACTTT. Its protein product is CTSSLVRGSPLHF.

CDR3 nucleotide sequence: TGCAGTGTTCCGGGACTAGGCGGCCTCTCCTACAATGAGCAGTTCTTC. Translated: CSVPGLGGLSYNEQFF. The chain combines TRBV20-1 with TRBJ2-1; the match to TRBD2 covers 8 bases. Trimming took 7 bases from V and 0 from J; bases not matched to a gene: 11. The CDR3 has 16 amino acids. CDR1 DFQATT and CDR2 SNEGSKA come from the germline V gene (reference sequence).

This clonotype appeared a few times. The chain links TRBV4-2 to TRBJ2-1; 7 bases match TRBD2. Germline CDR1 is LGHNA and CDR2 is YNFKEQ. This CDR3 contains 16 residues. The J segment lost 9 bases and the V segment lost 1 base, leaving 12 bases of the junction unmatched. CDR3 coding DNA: TGTGCCAGCAGCCAAGTTGGAGAAGCGGGACGGAGTGAGCAGTTCTTC. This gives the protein CASSQVGEAGRSEQFF.

The chain's CDR3 is CASSPGAGASYEQYF. CDR3 coding DNA: TGTGCCAGCAGCCCAGGAGCGGGAGCTTCCTACGAGCAGTACTTC. This rearrangement joins TRBV7-2 to TRBJ2-7; the match to TRBD2 covers 8 bases. V lost 5 bases, J lost 1 base, and 7 bases stayed unmatched. CDR1 and CDR2 from the germline V gene are SGHTA and FQGNSA. This CDR3 is 15 amino acids long. Together with reference TRBV7-2 and TRBJ2-7, the CDR3 gives the full variable domain: GAGVSQSPSNKVTEKGKDVELRCDPISGHTALYWYRQSLGQGLEFLIYFQGNSAPDKSGLPSDRFSAERTGGSVSTLTIQRTQQEDSAVYLCASSPGAGASYEQYFGPGTRLTVT.

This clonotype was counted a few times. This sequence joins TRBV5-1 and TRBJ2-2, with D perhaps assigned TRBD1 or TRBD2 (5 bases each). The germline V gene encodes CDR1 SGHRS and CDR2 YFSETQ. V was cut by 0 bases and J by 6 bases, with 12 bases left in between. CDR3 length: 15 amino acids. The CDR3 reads CASSLAGTVSGELFF. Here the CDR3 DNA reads TGCGCCAGCAGCTTGGCCGGGACCGTATCCGGGGAGCTGTTTTTT.

The CDR3: CASSLAASGRADEQYF. The CDR3 region has the DNA TGCGCCAGCAGCTTGGCGGCTAGCGGGAGGGCCGACGAGCAGTACTTC. This sequence joins TRBV5-1 and TRBJ2-7, with 12 bases identical to TRBD2. The J segment lost 5 bases and the V segment lost 0 bases, leaving 6 bases of the junction unmatched. The CDR3 is 16 amino acids. CDR1 and CDR2 from the germline V gene are SGHRS and YFSETQ.

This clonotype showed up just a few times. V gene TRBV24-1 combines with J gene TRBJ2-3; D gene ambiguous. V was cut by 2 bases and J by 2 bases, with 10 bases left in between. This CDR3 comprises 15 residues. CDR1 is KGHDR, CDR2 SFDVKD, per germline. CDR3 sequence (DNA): TGTGCCACCAGTGATTCATGGGGATACACAGATACGCAGTATTTT. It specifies CATSDSWGYTDTQYF.

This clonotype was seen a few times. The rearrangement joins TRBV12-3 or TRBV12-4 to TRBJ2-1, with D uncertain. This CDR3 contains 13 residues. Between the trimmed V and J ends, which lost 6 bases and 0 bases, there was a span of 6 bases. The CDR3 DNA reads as TGTGCCAGCAGACAGAGCTCCTACAATGAGCAGTTCTTC. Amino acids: CASRQSSYNEQFF.

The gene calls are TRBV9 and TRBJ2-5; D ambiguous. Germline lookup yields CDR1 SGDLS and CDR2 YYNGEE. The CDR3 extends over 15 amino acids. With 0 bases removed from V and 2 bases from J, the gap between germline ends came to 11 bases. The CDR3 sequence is CASSVAVGRQETQYF. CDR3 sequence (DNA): TGTGCCAGCAGCGTAGCCGTCGGGCGGCAAGAGACCCAGTACTTC.

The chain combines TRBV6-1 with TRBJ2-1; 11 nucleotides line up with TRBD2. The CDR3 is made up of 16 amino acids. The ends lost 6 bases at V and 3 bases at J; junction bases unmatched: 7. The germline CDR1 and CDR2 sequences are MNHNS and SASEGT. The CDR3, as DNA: TGTGCCAGCAGCGCAACACTAGCGGGAGACTACAATGAGCAGTTCTTC. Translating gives CASSATLAGDYNEQFF.

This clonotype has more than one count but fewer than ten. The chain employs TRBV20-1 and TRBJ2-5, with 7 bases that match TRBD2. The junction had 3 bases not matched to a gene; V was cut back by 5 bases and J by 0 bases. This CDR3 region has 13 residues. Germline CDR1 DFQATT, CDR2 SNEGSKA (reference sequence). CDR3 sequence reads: CSAGSGNQETQYF. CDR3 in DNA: TGCAGTGCTGGAAGCGGGAACCAAGAGACCCAGTACTTC.

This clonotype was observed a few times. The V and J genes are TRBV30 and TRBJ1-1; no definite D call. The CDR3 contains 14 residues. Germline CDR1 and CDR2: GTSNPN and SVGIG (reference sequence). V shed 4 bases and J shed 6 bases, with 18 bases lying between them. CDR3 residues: CAWTRGVGGAEAFF. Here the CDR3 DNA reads TGTGCCTGGACTCGCGGGGTCGGCGGCGCTGAAGCTTTCTTT.

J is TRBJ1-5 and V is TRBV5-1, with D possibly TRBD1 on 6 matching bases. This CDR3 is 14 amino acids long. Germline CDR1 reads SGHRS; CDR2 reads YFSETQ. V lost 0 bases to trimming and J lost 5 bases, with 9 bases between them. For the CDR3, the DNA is TGCGCCAGCAGCTTGGCAGGGGTCGATCAGCCCCAGCATTTT. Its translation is CASSLAGVDQPQHF.

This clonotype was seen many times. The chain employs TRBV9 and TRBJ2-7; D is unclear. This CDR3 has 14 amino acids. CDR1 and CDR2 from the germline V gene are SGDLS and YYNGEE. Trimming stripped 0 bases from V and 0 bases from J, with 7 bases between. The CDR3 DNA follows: TGTGCCAGCAGCGTAGACGGCAGCTCCTACGAGCAGTACTTC. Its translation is CASSVDGSSYEQYF.

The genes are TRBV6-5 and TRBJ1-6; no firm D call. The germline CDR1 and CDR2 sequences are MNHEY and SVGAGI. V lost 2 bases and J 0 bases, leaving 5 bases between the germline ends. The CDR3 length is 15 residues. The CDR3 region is CASSYTSSYNSPLHF. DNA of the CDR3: TGTGCCAGCAGTTACACCAGCTCCTATAATTCACCCCTCCACTTT.

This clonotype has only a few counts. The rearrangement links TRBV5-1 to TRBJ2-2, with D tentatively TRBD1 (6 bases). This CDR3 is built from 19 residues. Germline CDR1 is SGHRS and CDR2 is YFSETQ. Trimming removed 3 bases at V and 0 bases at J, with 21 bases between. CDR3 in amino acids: CASSSSLTGFRANTGELFF. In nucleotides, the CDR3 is TGCGCCAGCAGCTCCTCTCTGACAGGATTTAGAGCGAACACCGGGGAGCTGTTTTTT.

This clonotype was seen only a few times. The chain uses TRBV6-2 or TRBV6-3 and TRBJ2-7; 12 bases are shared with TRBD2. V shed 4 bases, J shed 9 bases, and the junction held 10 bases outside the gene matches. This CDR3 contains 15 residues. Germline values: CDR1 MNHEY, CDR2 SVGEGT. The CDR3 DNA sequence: TGTGCCAGCAGTTCCGGACTAGCGGGGCGGGCAATGCAGTACTTC. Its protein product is CASSSGLAGRAMQYF.

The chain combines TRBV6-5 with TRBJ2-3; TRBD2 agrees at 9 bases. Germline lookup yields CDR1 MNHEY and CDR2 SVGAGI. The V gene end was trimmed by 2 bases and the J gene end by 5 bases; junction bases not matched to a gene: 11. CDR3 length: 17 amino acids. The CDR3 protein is CASSYIVLAGSLDTQYF. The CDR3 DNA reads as TGTGCCAGCAGTTACATCGTCCTAGCGGGATCCTTAGATACGCAGTATTTT.

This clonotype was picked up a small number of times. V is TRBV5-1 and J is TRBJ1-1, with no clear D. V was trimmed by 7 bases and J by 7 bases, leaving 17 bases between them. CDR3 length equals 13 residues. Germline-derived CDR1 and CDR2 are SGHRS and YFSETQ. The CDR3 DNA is TGCGCCAGCCATGTGACGGGGTCCCTTGAAGCTTTCTTT. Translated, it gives CASHVTGSLEAFF.

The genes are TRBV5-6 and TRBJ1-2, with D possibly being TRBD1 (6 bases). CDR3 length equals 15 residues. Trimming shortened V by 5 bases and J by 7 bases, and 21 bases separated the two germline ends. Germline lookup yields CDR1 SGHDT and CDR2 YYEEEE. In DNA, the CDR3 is TGTGCCAGCAGATCCAAAACAGGGTATAACAGTGGCTACACCTTC. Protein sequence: CASRSKTGYNSGYTF.